This T cell receptor beta chain was captured by sequencing in a study of CD8+ T cells in alopecia areata. Background on the study: Treated patients were dosed with oral tofacitinib, taking 5 to 10 mg twice daily.

Notes on this clone: Antigen specificity is unknown.

With V trimmed by 6 bases and J by 4 bases, 7 bases remained unmatched. CDR1 SNHLY and CDR2 FYNNEI come from the germline V gene. The CDR3 extends over 14 amino acids. Study-wide results and limits: Tofacitinib significantly decreased scalp clonality and expanded CD8+ clones among top 100. Links between baseline CD8+ expansion and response need larger treated cohorts.

The treatment denotes: oral pan-JAK inhibitor, 5-10 mg twice daily. Alopecia areata patients provided lesional scalp punch biopsies and peripheral blood. Isolated RNA was reverse transcribed into cDNA used as the sequencing template. The repertoire was sequenced with immunoSEQ multiplex PCR; TCRdb's copy has only in-frame clones and lacks some. The sample holds fewer than 250,000 clones, over 60% seen once. This sequence was found in a human donor with alopecia areata. The specimen was CD4+ T cells sorted from blood, collected at week 4, from a patient treated with tofacitinib. The chain combines TRBV2 with TRBJ2-5, with 8 nucleotides matching TRBD1. The CDR3: CASSRDRQAETQYF. CDR3 nucleotide sequence: TGTGCCAGCAGCAGGGACAGGCAAGCAGAGACCCAGTACTTC.